Below, 20 T cell receptor beta chains from the same sample are listed, as sequenced in a study of post-analysis software for immune sequencing data. Study-wide points: A few TRBV segments occurring more often in patients than controls included TRBV5-6, TRBV5-1 and TRBV20-1.

Their antigens remain unidentified. cDNA libraries of TCR beta carried unique molecular identifiers. TCRdb reanalysed the PCR reads using MiXCR and keeps one entry per CDR3 protein. In the table there are hundreds of thousands of distinct CDR3 sequences, around 40% of which are singletons. Sequencing was performed on blood. All receptors derive from a girl aged 10 to 17 with multiple sclerosis.

V usage is TRBV10-3 and J usage is TRBJ2-5; D is unresolved. Germline assignment: CDR1 ENHRY and CDR2 SYGVKD. Between the trimmed V and J ends, which lost 4 bases and 3 bases, there was a span of 9 bases. The CDR3 totals 13 residues. The CDR3 nucleotides read TGTGCCATCAGTGTAGGCTCCGAAGAGACCCAGTACTTC. It specifies CAISVGSEETQYF.

The CDR3 sequence is CASSLRLQPQHF. The DNA for the CDR3 is TGTGCCAGCAGTTTAAGGCTTCAGCCCCAGCATTTT. The chain employs TRBV12-3 or TRBV12-4 and TRBJ1-5; D gene ambiguous. This CDR3 is built from 12 residues. Deletions cut 2 bases from V and 6 bases from J, with 5 bases between.

This clonotype was observed a handful of times. This rearrangement joins TRBV15 to TRBJ1-2; D is uncertain. The CDR3 sequence is 16 residues long. V was cut by 0 bases and J by 6 bases, with 17 bases left in between. Germline loops: CDR1 LNHNV, CDR2 YYDKDF (reference sequence). The CDR3 loop is CATSRDRLARLHGYTF. In DNA form, the CDR3 reads TGTGCCACCAGCAGAGATAGGCTGGCCAGGCTTCATGGCTACACCTTC.

The chain combines TRBV24-1 with TRBJ1-5; 7 bases fit TRBD1. The CDR3 contains 16 residues. Germline V CDR1 and CDR2: KGHDR, SFDVKD. Trimming at V came to 1 base and at J to 8 bases, leaving 10 bases not matched to a gene. The CDR3 sequence is CATSDFRYRGKKPQHF. The CDR3 nucleotides read TGTGCCACCAGTGATTTTAGGTACAGGGGTAAGAAGCCCCAGCATTTT.

The V and J genes are TRBV28 and TRBJ1-5, with 11 bases fitting TRBD1. Germline CDR1 and CDR2: MDHEN and SYDVKM. The CDR3 runs to 15 residues. V trimming: 5 bases; J trimming: 6 bases; junction bases outside the gene matches: 6. The CDR3 nucleotides are TGTGCCAGCAGTACCCGGACAGGGGGCTTTCAGCCCCAGCATTTT. This encodes CASSTRTGGFQPQHF.

The chain carries TRBV7-9 and TRBJ2-1; 7 bases map to TRBD1. V trimming: 4 bases; J trimming: 8 bases; junction bases outside the gene matches: 17. The germline gives CDR1 SEHNR, CDR2 FQNEAQ (reference sequence). The CDR3 extends over 17 amino acids. The CDR3 nucleotides are TGTGCCAGCAGCTCCCACGCAGGTGGCAGGGGGAAGGATGAGCAGTTCTTC. This sequence encodes CASSSHAGGRGKDEQFF.

In its sample, this clonotype was seen a few times. V is TRBV20-1 and J is TRBJ2-5; a possible D gene is TRBD2 (5 bases). This CDR3 region has 14 residues. V was clipped by 3 bases and J by 1 base, with 12 bases between them. Germline CDR1 and CDR2: DFQATT and SNEGSKA (reference sequence). The CDR3 DNA follows: TGCAGTGCTAGCCCCCCCGGGGTCCAAGAGACCCAGTACTTC. This encodes CSASPPGVQETQYF.

J is TRBJ1-5 and V is TRBV12-3 or TRBV12-4; tentatively, D is TRBD1 (5 bases). This CDR3 region has 16 residues. Trimming stripped 8 bases from V and 4 bases from J, with 21 bases between. Here the CDR3 DNA reads TGTGCCAGCTCACCAAACCCCGGGACGGTGAATCAGCCCCAGCATTTT. This codes for CASSPNPGTVNQPQHF.

This clonotype appeared a few times. This rearrangement joins TRBV20-1 to TRBJ2-7; possibly TRBD2 for D (5 bases). The germline V gene has CDR1 DFQATT and CDR2 SNEGSKA (reference sequence). V was shortened by 6 bases and J by 4 bases, with 16 bases between the two germline ends. The CDR3 extends over 13 amino acids. The DNA for the CDR3 is TGCAGTGCCCGGACTGCCTCTCTATACGAGCAGTACTTC. Translating gives CSARTASLYEQYF.

This clonotype was detected a few times. The rearrangement links TRBV27 to TRBJ2-1; D is possibly TRBD1 (6 bases). Germline loops: CDR1 MNHEY, CDR2 SMNVEV (reference sequence). The CDR3 is 12 residues long. V was trimmed by 3 bases and J by 14 bases, leaving 14 bases between them. In DNA, the CDR3 is TGTGCCAGCAGTTTTAGTGGGACAATTGAGTTCTTC. Amino acids: CASSFSGTIEFF.

This clonotype came up many times. The V and J genes are TRBV29-1 and TRBJ2-5, with D unresolved. The CDR3 consists of 13 residues. Germline CDR1 is SQVTM and CDR2 is ANQGSEA. Trimming removed 2 bases from V and 4 bases from J, with 11 bases in between. This CDR3 reads CSVEPDGGETQYF. The CDR3, as DNA: TGCAGCGTTGAACCAGACGGCGGAGAGACCCAGTACTTC.

This clonotype came up once. The V gene is TRBV5-1, the J gene TRBJ2-3, with a weak D call TRBD2 (5 bases). Germline V gene data show CDR1 as SGHRS and CDR2 as YFSETQ. V lost 1 base, J lost 4 bases, and 13 bases lay in between. CDR3 size: 15 residues. The CDR3 sequence: CASSLLGATSDTQYF. The CDR3 region has the DNA TGCGCCAGCAGCTTGTTGGGAGCGACCTCAGATACGCAGTATTTT.

This sequence joins TRBV12-3 or TRBV12-4 and TRBJ1-1, with a possible D match to TRBD1 (6 bases). V dropped 6 bases and J dropped 9 bases, with 14 bases sitting between them. The CDR3 runs to 12 residues. The CDR3 bases are TGTGCCAGCAGGCCCCCAGGGGCTCAAGCTTTCTTT. It is translated as CASRPPGAQAFF.

This clonotype was seen a handful of times. J is TRBJ2-4 and V is TRBV12-3 or TRBV12-4, with 8 bases fitting TRBD1. The J call is doubtful: the DNA matches TRBJ2-7 better. The CDR3 is 16 residues long. The CDR3 loop reads CASSTRTGPEPYEQYF. The CDR3 coding sequence is TGTGCCAGCAGTACCCGGACAGGGCCGGAACCATACGAGCAGTACTTC.

The V and J genes are TRBV7-9 and TRBJ2-1; tentatively, D is TRBD2 (6 bases). The germline V gene has CDR1 SEHNR and CDR2 FQNEAQ (reference sequence). V lost 11 bases, J lost 6 bases, and 14 bases lay in between. The CDR3 has 12 residues. This CDR3 reads CAAVQRANEQFF. Here the CDR3 DNA reads TGTGCCGCGGTCCAGCGGGCCAATGAGCAGTTCTTC.

This chain uses TRBV6-2 or TRBV6-3 with TRBJ2-1; 11 bases agree with TRBD2. Germline trimming cut 8 bases from V and 8 bases from J; bases unmatched to any gene: 11. This CDR3 comprises 15 residues. The germline gives CDR1 MNHEY, CDR2 SVGEGT. CDR3 loop: CASESTSGRVDEQFF. The CDR3 nucleotides are TGTGCCAGCGAATCAACTAGCGGGAGAGTCGATGAGCAGTTCTTC.

The chain uses TRBV12-3 or TRBV12-4 and TRBJ2-1; possible D gene TRBD2, 6 bases. The J call is uncertain, as TRBJ2-7 better fits the DNA end. The CDR3 totals 14 residues. Written as DNA, the CDR3 is TGTGCCAGCAGTCGCAAGGAGGGAATGGCCGAGCAGTACTTC. The encoded protein is CASSRKEGMAEQYF.

This clonotype came up a few times. The V and J genes are TRBV6-1 and TRBJ2-3; 13 nucleotides agree with TRBD2. CDR1 is MNHNS, CDR2 SASEGT, per germline. The CDR3 has 18 amino acids. J lost 3 bases, V lost 6 bases, and 12 bases had no gene match. The CDR3 loop reads CASSPALAGGPSTDTQYF. For the CDR3, the DNA is TGTGCCAGCAGCCCCGCACTAGCGGGAGGGCCCTCAACAGATACGCAGTATTTT.

The chain is built from TRBV9 and TRBJ1-1; 9 bases align to TRBD1. The CDR3 is 15 residues long. CDR1 is SGDLS, CDR2 YYNGEE, per germline. The V and J ends lost 3 bases and 5 bases, in that order; junction bases with no gene match: 8. The CDR3 region has the DNA TGTGCCAGCAGCGCTTACCTACAGGGGGCAACTGAAGCTTTCTTT. Its protein is CASSAYLQGATEAFF.

The chain carries TRBV7-9 and TRBJ2-5, with 12 bases aligning to TRBD1. Losses at the gene ends were 5 bases for V and 5 bases for J; bases not matched to a gene: 9. Per the germline V gene, CDR1 is SEHNR and CDR2 is FQNEAQ (reference sequence). The CDR3 runs to 16 residues. The CDR3 DNA follows: TGTGCCAGCAGCCGTTCCGGGACAGGGGGCCGGGAGACCCAGTACTTC. Encoded protein: CASSRSGTGGRETQYF.